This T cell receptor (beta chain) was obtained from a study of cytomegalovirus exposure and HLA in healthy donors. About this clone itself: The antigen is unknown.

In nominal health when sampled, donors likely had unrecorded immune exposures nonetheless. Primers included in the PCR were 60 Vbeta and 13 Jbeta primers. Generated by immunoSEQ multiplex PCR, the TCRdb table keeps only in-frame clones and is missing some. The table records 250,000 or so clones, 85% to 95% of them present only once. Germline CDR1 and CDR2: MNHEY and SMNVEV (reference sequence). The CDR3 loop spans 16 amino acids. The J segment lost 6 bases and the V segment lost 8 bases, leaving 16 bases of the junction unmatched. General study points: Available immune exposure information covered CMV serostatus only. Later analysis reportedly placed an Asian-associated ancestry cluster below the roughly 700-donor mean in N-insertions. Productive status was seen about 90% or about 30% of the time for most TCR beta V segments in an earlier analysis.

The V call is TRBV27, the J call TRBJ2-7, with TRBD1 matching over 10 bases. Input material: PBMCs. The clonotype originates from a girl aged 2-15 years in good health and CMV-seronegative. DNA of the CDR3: TGTGCCAGCCCGCCACGTAGGGTCAGGGACAGGGGCGAGCAGTACTTC. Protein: CASPPRRVRDRGEQYF.